The 20 T cell receptor beta chains given below trace back to one sample, sequenced in a study of cytomegalovirus exposure and HLA in healthy donors. Researchers ran the PCR with 60 Vbeta and 13 Jbeta primers. This table comes from immunoSEQ multiplex PCR, and its TCRdb copy is limited to in-frame clones, with some not included. Seen here are about 160,000 clones, around four fifths observed once, and the top ten hold 2% to 2.5%. The sample taken for sequencing was PBMCs. These receptors all come from a female donor in good health and CMV-seronegative.

The chain joins TRBV6-5 to TRBJ2-2; no clear D. CDR3 size: 13 residues. V was clipped by 1 base and J by 7 bases, with 7 bases between them. The germline CDR1 and CDR2 sequences are MNHEY and SVGAGI. For the CDR3, the DNA is TGTGCCAGCAGTTACTACGCAGGCGGGGAGCTGTTTTTT. Amino acid sequence: CASSYYAGGELFF.

The gene calls are TRBV11-3 and TRBJ2-2; TRBD2 agrees at 9 bases. The V and J ends lost 5 bases and 4 bases, in that order; junction bases with no gene match: 5. CDR3 length equals 15 residues. Germline loops: CDR1 SGHNT, CDR2 YENEEA. For the CDR3, the DNA is TGTGCCAGCAGCGCCGGGACTAGCATCACCGGGGAGCTGTTTTTT. Translated: CASSAGTSITGELFF.

The chain is built from TRBV27 and TRBJ1-2, with D possibly TRBD1 on 5 matching bases. Germline CDR1 is MNHEY and CDR2 is SMNVEV (reference sequence). Between the trimmed V and J ends, which lost 3 bases and 4 bases, there was a span of 15 bases. The CDR3 extends over 15 amino acids. CDR3 coding DNA: TGTGCCAGCAGTTTCTCCCGGGGGGTTATCTATGGCTACACCTTC. Translated: CASSFSRGVIYGYTF.

The chain combines TRBV10-2 with TRBJ1-2; the match to TRBD1 covers 7 bases. The germline gives CDR1 WSHSY, CDR2 SAAADI. The CDR3 spans 15 residues. Trimming removed 8 bases from V and 4 bases from J; junction bases left unmatched: 13. CDR3 residues: CASGDSTERFYGYTF. CDR3 DNA: TGCGCCAGCGGGGACAGCACTGAACGTTTCTATGGCTACACCTTC.

V gene TRBV18 combines with J gene TRBJ1-6, with 7 nucleotides matching TRBD1. The germline CDR1 and CDR2 sequences are KGHSH and LQKENI. J gave up 7 bases and V 3 bases, and 6 bases lay outside the gene matches. This CDR3 is built from 15 residues. This CDR3 is CASSPRTGPNSPLHF. The CDR3 nucleotides are TGTGCCAGCTCACCCCGGACAGGTCCAAATTCACCCCTCCACTTT. Drawing the rest from reference TRBV18 and TRBJ1-6, the complete variable domain is NAGVMQNPRHLVRRRGQEARLRCSPMKGHSHVYWYRQLPEEGLKFMVYLQKENIIDESGMPKERFSAEFPKEGPSILRIQQVVRGDSAAYFCASSPRTGPNSPLHFGNGTRLTVT.

In DNA form, the CDR3 reads TGTGCCAGCAGCTTACAGGGGAATAGCAATCAGCCCCAGCATTTT. Its protein product is CASSLQGNSNQPQHF. This chain joins TRBV7-3 and TRBJ1-5, with D possibly matching TRBD1 (6 bases). The CDR3 is 15 amino acids. V lost 2 bases to trimming and J lost 0 bases, with 8 bases between them. Germline-derived CDR1 and CDR2 are SGHTA and FQGTGA.

The chain links TRBV7-2 to TRBJ2-5, with TRBD2 matching over 13 bases. CDR1 SGHTA and CDR2 FQGNSA come from the germline V gene. V shed 1 base and J 2 bases; nucleotides not matched to a gene: 4. The CDR3 has 17 residues. The CDR3 DNA follows: TGTGCCAGCAGCTTAGGAGGGACTAGCGGGGCTCAAGAGACCCAGTACTTC. Translation gives CASSLGGTSGAQETQYF.

This rearrangement joins TRBV18 to TRBJ2-2; 9 nucleotides align to TRBD1. Germline CDR1 reads KGHSH; CDR2 reads LQKENI. With V trimmed by 7 bases and J by 3 bases, 6 bases remained unmatched. The CDR3 contains 15 residues. Written as DNA, the CDR3 is TGTGCCAGCTTCCCGGGACAGGGACACACCGGGGAGCTGTTTTTT. It encodes CASFPGQGHTGELFF.

The chain has TRBV6-1 and TRBJ2-5; the D gene is possibly TRBD2 (7 bases). V was pared by 5 bases and J by 0 bases, with 13 bases between. Germline CDR1 MNHNS, CDR2 SASEGT. CDR3 length equals 15 residues. The CDR3 here is CASSFRGAYQETQYF. The CDR3 DNA reads TGTGCCAGCAGTTTCCGGGGGGCGTACCAAGAGACCCAGTACTTC.

The chain has TRBV25-1 and TRBJ2-2; no clear D. Germline V gives CDR1 MGHDK, CDR2 SYGVNS. The CDR3 extends over 14 amino acids. V lost 5 bases and J lost 6, with 13 bases in between. CDR3 loop: CASSSNPTPGELFF. The DNA of the CDR3 is TGTGCCAGCAGTTCCAATCCGACACCCGGGGAGCTGTTTTTT.

This clone was detected a few times. The rearrangement uses TRBV5-1 and TRBJ2-1; 13 positions match TRBD2. J gave up 6 bases and V 5 bases, and 8 bases lay outside the gene matches. CDR3 size: 16 residues. Germline lookup yields CDR1 SGHRS and CDR2 YFSETQ. CDR3: CASSSRTSGGFNEQFF. CDR3 DNA sequence: TGCGCCAGCAGTTCTAGGACTAGCGGGGGTTTCAATGAGCAGTTCTTC.

The chain couples TRBV10-3 to TRBJ2-2; 7 nucleotides align to TRBD1. The CDR3 loop spans 15 amino acids. Losses at the gene ends were 6 bases for V and 6 bases for J; bases not matched to a gene: 10. CDR1 is ENHRY, CDR2 SYGVKD, per germline. The CDR3 sequence is CAIRGTATTSGELFF. The CDR3 nucleotides are TGTGCCATCAGGGGGACAGCAACCACCTCCGGGGAGCTGTTTTTT.

This clone was detected a few times. The rearrangement joins TRBV5-6 to TRBJ1-1; perhaps TRBD1 as D (6 bases). The CDR3 is made up of 13 amino acids. Trimming stripped 4 bases from V and 7 bases from J, with 14 bases between. CDR1 and CDR2 (germline): SGHDT, YYEEEE. The CDR3 sequence is CASSPGQWFEAFF. The DNA of the CDR3 is TGTGCCAGCAGCCCAGGACAGTGGTTTGAAGCTTTCTTT.

The chain combines TRBV5-1 with TRBJ2-1, with TRBD1 matching over 8 bases. Germline lookup yields CDR1 SGHRS and CDR2 YFSETQ. Trimming took 1 base from V and 2 from J; bases not matched to a gene: 2. CDR3 length: 15 amino acids. The CDR3 DNA sequence: TGCGCCAGCAGCTTGCTGGGACAGGCCTACAATGAGCAGTTCTTC. Its protein product is CASSLLGQAYNEQFF.

The genes are TRBV5-1 and TRBJ2-2; 10 bases fit TRBD1. From germline, CDR1 is SGHRS and CDR2 YFSETQ. With 2 bases clipped from V and 4 bases from J, the junction kept 2 bases outside the gene matches. The CDR3 is 15 amino acids. The CDR3 coding sequence is TGCGCCAGCAGCTTCGGGACAGGGGCCACCGGGGAGCTGTTTTTT. This codes for CASSFGTGATGELFF.

The chain is built from TRBV21-1 and TRBJ2-4; TRBD2, the D gene given by the table, was not confirmed from the DNA. TRBV21-1 is a recognized pseudogene. This CDR3 has 14 amino acids. Here the CDR3 reads CASSKAGRGSIQYF. The CDR3 DNA sequence: TGTGCCAGCAGCAAAGCGGGGAGAGGAAGCATTCAGTACTTC.

This clone was seen just once. J is TRBJ2-1 and V is TRBV30; 7 positions match TRBD2. Germline V gene sequence: CDR1 GTSNPN, CDR2 SVGIG (reference sequence). V trimming: 3 bases; J trimming: 8 bases; junction bases outside the gene matches: 13. The CDR3 length is 15 residues. The CDR3 nucleotides are TGTGCCTGGAGCCACATCTCGGCGGGAGCGGATGAGCAGTTCTTC. Protein product: CAWSHISAGADEQFF.

V is TRBV6-6 and J is TRBJ2-7; possible D gene TRBD1, 6 bases. In germline, CDR1 is MNHNY, CDR2 SVGAGI (reference sequence). This CDR3 is 14 amino acids long. Deletions cut 0 bases from V and 6 bases from J, with 12 bases between. The CDR3 DNA is TGTGCCAGCAGTTACTCGATGCAGGGGCTCGAGCAGTACTTC. This sequence encodes CASSYSMQGLEQYF.

The gene calls are TRBV7-6 and TRBJ2-7; a weak D match, TRBD2 (6 bases). The CDR3 is 13 residues long. V was cut by 1 base and J by 7 bases, with 11 bases left in between. Germline V gives CDR1 SGHVS, CDR2 FNYEAQ. The CDR3 protein is CASSLDGGREQYF. The CDR3, as DNA: TGTGCCAGCAGCTTAGATGGGGGGAGGGAGCAGTACTTC.

This chain uses TRBV6-5 with TRBJ2-7; maybe TRBD2 (6 bases). The CDR3 spans 15 residues. V gave up 0 bases and J gave up 2 bases, with 11 bases separating them. Germline lookup yields CDR1 MNHEY and CDR2 SVGAGI. CDR3 loop: CASSYSAREAYEQYF. CDR3 bases: TGTGCCAGCAGTTACTCGGCTAGGGAGGCCTACGAGCAGTACTTC.